Listed below are T cell receptor beta chains from one sample, sequenced in a study of blood T cell repertoires in COVID-19. Produced via immunoSEQ multiplex PCR; TCRdb's table is partial and in-frame only. Of about 200,000 clones in the sample, roughly 87% were seen once. Sequencing input: peripheral blood. These receptors all come from a man in his 60s with active or convalescent COVID-19. Both conserved end residues are part of each CDR3. Fields, in order: J gene, V gene, CDR3 protein.

TRBJ2-7	TRBV6-5	CASRTRRTGGHEQYF
TRBJ2-7	TRBV6-5	CASSLGGSSYEQYF
TRBJ2-6	TRBV28	CASSLGGGGSSGANVLTF
TRBJ1-1	TRBV30	CACRDGRGNTEAFF
TRBJ2-1	TRBV6-5	CASSYLAGGANEQFF
TRBJ2-1	TRBV29-1	CSGDSEPSSYNEQFF
TRBJ2-7	TRBV6-5	CASSRVLAGGEQYF
TRBJ2-2	TRBV5-1	CASGSTGSNTGELFF
TRBJ2-5	TRBV27	CASSFSTEQETQYF
TRBJ2-7	TRBV6-6	CASSPPGTSGGLTSSYEQYF
TRBJ1-1	TRBV9	CASSVGAGDTEAFF
TRBJ1-2	TRBV3-1/TRBV3-2	CASSQLTGESGYTF
TRBJ1-1	TRBV6-5	CASNGLPGHTEAFF
TRBJ2-1	TRBV4-2	CASSQDKGTGYNEQFF
TRBJ1-3	TRBV24-1	CATDNPRQVQSGNTIYF
TRBJ2-7	TRBV5-1	CASSSSSYEQYF
TRBJ2-3	TRBV11-2	CASASAGSSTDTQYF